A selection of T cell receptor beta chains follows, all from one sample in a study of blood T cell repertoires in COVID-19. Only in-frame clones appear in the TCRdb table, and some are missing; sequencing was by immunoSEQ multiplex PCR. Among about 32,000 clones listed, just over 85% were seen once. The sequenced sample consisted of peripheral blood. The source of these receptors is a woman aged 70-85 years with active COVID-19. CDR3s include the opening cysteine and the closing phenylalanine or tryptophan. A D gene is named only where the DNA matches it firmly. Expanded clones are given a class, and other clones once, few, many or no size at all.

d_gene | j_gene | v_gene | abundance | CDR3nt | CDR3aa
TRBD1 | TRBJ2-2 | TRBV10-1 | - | TGCGCCAGCAGCCGGGACAGCTACACCGGGGAGCTGTTTTTT | CASSRDSYTGELFF
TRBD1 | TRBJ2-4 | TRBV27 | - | TGTGCCAGCAGTACGAACAGGGGGAACATTCAGTACTTC | CASSTNRGNIQYF
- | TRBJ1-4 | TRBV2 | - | TGTGCCACCCGCGGAAGGTATAGGGGAGAAAAACTGTTTTTT | CATRGRYRGEKLFF
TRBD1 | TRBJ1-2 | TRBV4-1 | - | TGCGCCAGCAGCCAAGAGGGGACAGTTAACTATGGCTACACCTTC | CASSQEGTVNYGYTF
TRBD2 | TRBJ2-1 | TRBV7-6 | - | TGTGCCAGCAGCTTGGGTAGCGGGGGGATCAATGAGCAGTTCTTC | CASSLGSGGINEQFF
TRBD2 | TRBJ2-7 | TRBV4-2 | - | TGTGCCAGCAGCCCTCTACGGGGGGTAGACTACGAGCAGTACTTC | CASSPLRGVDYEQYF
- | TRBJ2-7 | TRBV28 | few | TGTGCCAGCAGTTTTGACAACGAGCAGTACTTC | CASSFDNEQYF
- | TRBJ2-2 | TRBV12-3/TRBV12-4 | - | TGTGCCAGCAGCCGGACAGTGGGGGAGCTGTTTTTT | CASSRTVGELFF
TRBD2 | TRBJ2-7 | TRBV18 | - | TGTGCCAGCTCACCACCGGGCGGGGGGGGCGAGCAGTACTTC | CASSPPGGGGEQYF
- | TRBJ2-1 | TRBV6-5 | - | TGTGCCAGCATTTACGCAGACAATGAGCAGTTCTTC | CASIYADNEQFF
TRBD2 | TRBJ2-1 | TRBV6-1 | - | TGTGCCAGCAGTGAAGTGCTAGCGGGGGGGCAGTTCTTC | CASSEVLAGGQFF
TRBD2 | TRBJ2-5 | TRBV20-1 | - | TGCAGTGCTCCGACTAGCGGGGGGCCGTACTTC | CSAPTSGGPYF
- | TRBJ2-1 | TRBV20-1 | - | TGCAGTGCCGTGTACAATGAGCAGTTCTTC | CSAVYNEQFF
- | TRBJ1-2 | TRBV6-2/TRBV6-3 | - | TGTGCCAGCAGTTACGGGGGCACTACTAACTATGGCTACACCTTC | CASSYGGTTNYGYTF
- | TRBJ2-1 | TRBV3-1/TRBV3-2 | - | TGTGCCAGCAGCCAAGAGAGGCACTCTCTTATCTACAATGAGCAGTTCTTC | CASSQERHSLIYNEQFF
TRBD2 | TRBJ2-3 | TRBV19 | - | TGTGCCAGTAGTATAGGGTCCGGGACTAGCGAGAATACGCAGTATTTT | CASSIGSGTSENTQYF
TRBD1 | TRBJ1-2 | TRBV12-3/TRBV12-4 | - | TGTGCCAGCCGGACAGGGGATGGGGGCTACACCTTC | CASRTGDGGYTF
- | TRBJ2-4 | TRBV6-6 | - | TGTGCCAGCAGTTACTCGACCCGGGAAGCCAAAAACATTCAGTACTTC | CASSYSTREAKNIQYF
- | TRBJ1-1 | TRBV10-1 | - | TGCGCCAGCAGGGCAACGGGGAGCACTGAAGCTTTCTTT | CASRATGSTEAFF
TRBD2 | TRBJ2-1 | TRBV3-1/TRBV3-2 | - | TGTGCCACCCGATTAGCGGGGGGACACAATGAGCAGTTCTTC | CATRLAGGHNEQFF
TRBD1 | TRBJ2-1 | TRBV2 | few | TGTGCCAGAGGGGGCTCAAGCAATGAGCAGTTCTTC | CARGGSSNEQFF
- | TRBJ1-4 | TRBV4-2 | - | TGTGCCAGCAGCCTCCGGACAGATAATGAAAAACTGTTTTTT | CASSLRTDNEKLFF
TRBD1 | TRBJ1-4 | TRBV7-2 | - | TGTGCCAGCAGTCGGGACAGGGGAAGGGAAAAACTGTTTTTT | CASSRDRGREKLFF
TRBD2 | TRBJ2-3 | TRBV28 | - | TGTGCCACCGCCTGGGGAGGGTCTCGCACAGATACGCAGTATTTT | CATAWGGSRTDTQYF
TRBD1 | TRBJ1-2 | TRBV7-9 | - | TGTGCCAGCAGCTTGACAGGGTTATTAGACGGCTACACCTTC | CASSLTGLLDGYTF
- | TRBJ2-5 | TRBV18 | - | TGTGCCAGCTCACCCCCGGGGGTTGCGGAGACCCAGTACTTC | CASSPPGVAETQYF
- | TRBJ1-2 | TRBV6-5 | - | TGTGCCAGCAGTAAGCGATCCGGGAGGGTCTATGGCTACACCTTC | CASSKRSGRVYGYTF
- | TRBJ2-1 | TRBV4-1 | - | TGCGCCAGCAGCCTTAGGGAGGGGGGGCCGAATGAGCAGTTCTTC | CASSLREGGPNEQFF
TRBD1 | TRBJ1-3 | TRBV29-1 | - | TGCAGCGTCCTACTGACAGGGGGCACTGGAAACACCATATATTTT | CSVLLTGGTGNTIYF
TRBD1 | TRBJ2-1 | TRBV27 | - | TGTGCCAGCAGTCAGGGGACAGGGCGTCCGAATGAGCAGTTCTTC | CASSQGTGRPNEQFF
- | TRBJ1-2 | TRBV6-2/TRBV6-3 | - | TGTGCCAGCAGTTATCCGGGTAACTATGGCTACACCTTC | CASSYPGNYGYTF
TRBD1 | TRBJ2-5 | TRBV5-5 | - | TGTGCCAGCAGCCCACCCCCCAGGGGGCCGGAGACCCAGTACTTC | CASSPPPRGPETQYF
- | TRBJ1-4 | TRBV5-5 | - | TGTGCCAGCAGCTCTCATGTGGGGGCCTCTGGGGGAAAACTGTTTTTT | CASSSHVGASGGKLFF
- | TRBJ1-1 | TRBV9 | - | TGTGCCAGCAGCCCAATGGGGCGCGGGGCCACTGAAGCTTTCTTT | CASSPMGRGATEAFF
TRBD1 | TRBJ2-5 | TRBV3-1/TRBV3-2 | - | TGTGCCAGCAGCCAAGAGTGGGGCAGGGGGCGACAAGAGACCCAGTACTTC | CASSQEWGRGRQETQYF
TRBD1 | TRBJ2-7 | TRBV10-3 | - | TGTGCCATCAGTAGGGACAGGGTCGACGAGCAGTACTTC | CAISRDRVDEQYF
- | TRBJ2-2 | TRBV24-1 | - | TGTGCCACCAGTGACCAGCACAGGGAGGGAAGCACCGGGGAGCTGTTTTTT | CATSDQHREGSTGELFF
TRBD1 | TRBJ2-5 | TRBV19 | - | TGTGCCAGTAGTACCGGACAGGAAGAGACCCAGTACTTC | CASSTGQEETQYF
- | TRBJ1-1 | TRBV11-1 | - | TGTGCCAGCAGCCAAGAGGGTACTGAAGCTTTCTTT | CASSQEGTEAFF
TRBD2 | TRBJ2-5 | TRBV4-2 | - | TGTGCCAGCAGCCAAGTCCTGCGCGGGGGGGCCGTGAGGTCGCAGGAGACCCAGTACTTC | CASSQVLRGGAVRSQETQYF
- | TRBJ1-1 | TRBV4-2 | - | TGTGCCACAAGCTTTAGCCTTCTAACCACTGAAGCTTTCTTT | CATSFSLLTTEAFF
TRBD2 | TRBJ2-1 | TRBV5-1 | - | TGCGCCAGCAGCCCGGGGACTAGCGGGGGGGATGAGCAGTTCTTC | CASSPGTSGGDEQFF
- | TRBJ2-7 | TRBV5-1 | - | TGCGCCAGCAGCTTGGTCTACAAAGGGGACGAGCAGTACTTC | CASSLVYKGDEQYF
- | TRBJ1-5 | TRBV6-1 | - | TGTGCCAGCAGTGAAGGAGGGTCCACCTCGCCCCAGCATTTT | CASSEGGSTSPQHF
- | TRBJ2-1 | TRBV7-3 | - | TGTGCCAGCAGCTTAAATAGTAACTCCTACAATGAGCAGTTCTTC | CASSLNSNSYNEQFF
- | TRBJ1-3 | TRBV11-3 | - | TGTGCCAGCAGCTTAGATGCCGCAGGGTCGGCCGGAAACACCATATATTTT | CASSLDAAGSAGNTIYF
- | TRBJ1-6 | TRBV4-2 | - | TGTGCCAGCAGCCAAGAAACGCAGGGGAATTCACCCCTCCACTTT | CASSQETQGNSPLHF
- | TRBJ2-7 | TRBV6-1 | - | TGTGCCAGCAGTGAAGTGCAGGGGCGTCAAGACGAGCAGTACTTC | CASSEVQGRQDEQYF
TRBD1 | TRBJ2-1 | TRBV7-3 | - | TGTGCCAGCAAAACGAGAGGGGGCGATGAGCAGTTCTTC | CASKTRGGDEQFF
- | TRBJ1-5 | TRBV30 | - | TGTGCCTGGAGTCCAACAACGAGCAATCAGCCCCAGCATTTT | CAWSPTTSNQPQHF
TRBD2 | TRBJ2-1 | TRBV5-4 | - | TGTGCCAGCAGCTTGGGACTAGCGGGGGGGCCCCTGGGAAATGAGCAGTTCTTC | CASSLGLAGGPLGNEQFF
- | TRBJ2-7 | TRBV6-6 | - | TGTGCCAGTGATCAGGGGAGCTCCTACGAGCAGTACTTC | CASDQGSSYEQYF
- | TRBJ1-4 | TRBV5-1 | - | TGCGCCAGCAGCTTGACAGGGCCCCTTGAAAAACTGTTTTTT | CASSLTGPLEKLFF